These 24 T cell receptor beta chains came from one sample sequenced in a study of OX40 agonist ivuxolimab in advanced cancers. Sequencing used immunoSEQ multiplex PCR; TCRdb keeps in-frame clones, though not all of them. Of 13,000 to 15,000 clones in the sample, around 82% were seen once. This specimen was CD4+ or CD8+ T cells sorted from blood, taken in a trial of the OX40 agonist ivuxolimab. The origin of the receptors is an adult with an advanced solid tumor such as melanoma, head and neck, liver or kidney cancer.

Points on this clone: A junction end diverges from the germline sequence, so it may reflect a read error. The genes are TRBV7-9 and TRBJ2-7; the D gene is possibly TRBD1 (6 bases). This CDR3 is built from 14 residues. Germline V gene data show CDR1 as SEHNR and CDR2 as FQNEAQ (reference sequence). CDR3 sequence reads: CASSQDRYSYEQYF. CDR3 sequence (DNA): TGCGCCAGCAGCCAAGACAGGTACTCCTACGAGCAGTACTTC.

The chain links TRBV5-6 to TRBJ2-5; tentative D call: TRBD2 (5 bases). The V end lost 2 bases, the J end lost 4 bases, and 15 bases lay between the germline ends. The CDR3 sequence is 15 residues long. In germline, CDR1 is SGHDT, CDR2 YYEEEE. The CDR3 bases are TGTGCCAGCAGCTTTGGGAGTCCAACTATAGAGACCCAGTACTTC. Amino acids: CASSFGSPTIETQYF.

The CDR3: CASSLTMGLAREQFF. As DNA, the CDR3 is TGTGCCAGCAGCTTAACGATGGGACTAGCTAGGGAGCAGTTCTTC. V gene TRBV7-3 combines with J gene TRBJ2-1; 9 bases align to TRBD2. The V segment lost 0 bases and the J segment 10 bases; nucleotides outside the gene matches: 7. The CDR3 totals 15 residues. CDR1 and CDR2 (germline): SGHTA, FQGTGA.

The V gene is TRBV7-7, the J gene TRBJ1-2, with D possibly matching TRBD1 (5 bases). This CDR3 spans 12 amino acids. Germline V gives CDR1 SSHAT, CDR2 FNYEAQ (reference sequence). Trimming removed 5 bases at V and 4 bases at J, with 8 bases between. The DNA of the CDR3 is TGTGCCAGCAGCCTAGACAGCTATGGCTACACCTTC. It codes for CASSLDSYGYTF.

This clone came up once. The chain joins TRBV5-1 to TRBJ2-5; D may match TRBD1 or TRBD2 (6 bases each). Germline V gives CDR1 SGHRS, CDR2 YFSETQ. This CDR3 spans 15 amino acids. V lost 0 bases, J lost 2 bases, and 11 bases lay in between. Here the CDR3 DNA reads TGCGCCAGCAGCTTGGAGGGGGAGGTACAAGAGACCCAGTACTTC. This codes for CASSLEGEVQETQYF. Complete variable domain (other parts from reference TRBV5-1 and TRBJ2-5): KAGVTQTPRYLIKTRGQQVTLSCSPISGHRSVSWYQQTPGQGLQFLFEYFSETQRNKGNFPGRFSGRQFSNSRSEMNVSTLELGDSALYLCASSLEGEVQETQYFGPGTRLLVL.

The chain links TRBV6-9 to TRBJ2-7, with unresolved D. V lost 6 bases to trimming and J lost 1 base, with 7 bases between them. CDR1 is MNHGY and CDR2 is SVAAGI in the germline V gene. This CDR3 contains 12 residues. CDR3 sequence (DNA): TGTGCCAGCAGCCCAGGTTCCTACGAGCAGTACTTC. The encoded protein is CASSPGSYEQYF.

The rearrangement links TRBV6-1 to TRBJ1-6; D call uncertain. Germline CDR1 and CDR2: MNHNS and SASEGT. This CDR3 is 14 amino acids long. V lost 6 bases and J 10 bases, leaving 16 bases between the germline ends. The CDR3 region is CASSQGIEGSPLHF. Here the CDR3 DNA reads TGTGCCAGCAGCCAAGGGATTGAAGGGTCACCCCTCCACTTT.

This chain uses TRBV9 with TRBJ2-5; TRBD2 is a possible D gene (5 bases). V lost 1 base, J lost 2 bases, and 9 bases lay in between. The CDR3 is 14 amino acids. The germline V gene has CDR1 SGDLS and CDR2 YYNGEE. CDR3 amino acids: CASSVWETQETQYF. CDR3 sequence (DNA): TGTGCCAGCAGCGTATGGGAGACTCAAGAGACCCAGTACTTC. The whole variable domain, remainder taken from reference TRBV9 and TRBJ2-5, is DSGVTQTPKHLITATGQRVTLRCSPRSGDLSVYWYQQSLDQGLQFLIQYYNGEERAKGNILERFSAQQFPDLHSELNLSSLELGDSALYFCASSVWETQETQYFGPGTRLLVL.

V and J are TRBV4-1 and TRBJ2-7; perhaps TRBD1 as D (6 bases). The CDR3 has 14 residues. Germline CDR1 and CDR2: MGHRA and YSYEKL. Between the trimmed V and J ends, which lost 4 bases and 2 bases, there was a span of 12 bases. The CDR3, as DNA: TGCGCCAGCAGCCCGCGGACAGAACCCTACGAGCAGTACTTC. Protein: CASSPRTEPYEQYF.

With respect to this clone: One junction end disagrees with the germline gene, perhaps due to a read error. V usage is TRBV7-7 and J usage is TRBJ2-1, with 8 bases that match TRBD2. The germline V gene has CDR1 SSHAT and CDR2 FNYEAQ (reference sequence). The CDR3 is made up of 16 amino acids. The CDR3 protein is CASSLRLTSAGNEQFF. For the CDR3, the DNA is TGTGCTAGCAGCTTAAGGTTGACTAGCGCTGGCAATGAGCAGTTCTTC.

Notes on this clone: Other DNA sequences of this sample code for an identical CDR3. The chain couples TRBV27 to TRBJ2-1; tentatively, D is TRBD2 (5 bases). Between the trimmed V and J ends, which lost 2 bases and 4 bases, there was a span of 9 bases. Germline CDR1 is MNHEY and CDR2 is SMNVEV (reference sequence). The CDR3 covers 14 residues. The CDR3 region is CASSLGGPYNEQFF. The CDR3 DNA reads as TGTGCCAGCAGTTTAGGAGGACCTTACAATGAGCAGTTCTTC.

The chain uses TRBV7-9 and TRBJ2-4; maybe TRBD1 (5 bases). In germline, CDR1 is SEHNR, CDR2 FQNEAQ (reference sequence). V shed 3 bases and J shed 0 bases, with 12 bases lying between them. The CDR3 contains 16 residues. In nucleotides, the CDR3 is TGTGCCAGCAGCTTGGAAGGGGCCTTAGCCAAAAACATTCAGTACTTC. Encoded protein: CASSLEGALAKNIQYF.

By sample share, this clone is medium-sized. CDR3 coding DNA: TGTGCCAGCAGCCCTCCCACAGATACGCAGTATTTT. Encoded protein: CASSPPTDTQYF. The chain uses TRBV7-6 and TRBJ2-3; D is unclear. The germline V gene encodes CDR1 SGHVS and CDR2 FNYEAQ. CDR3 length equals 12 residues. Trimming removed 5 bases from V and 2 bases from J, with 5 bases in between.

The V gene is TRBV29-1, the J gene TRBJ1-3, with a weak D call TRBD1 (5 bases). The CDR3 covers 14 residues. V dropped 2 bases and J dropped 0 bases, with 8 bases sitting between them. Germline-derived CDR1 and CDR2 are SQVTM and ANQGSEA. The CDR3 nucleotides read TGCAGCGTTGAACAGGGCATCTCTGGAAACACCATATATTTT. Translating it yields CSVEQGISGNTIYF.

The genes are TRBV7-3 and TRBJ2-7, with TRBD1 matching over 10 bases. V shed 4 bases, J shed 5 bases, and the junction held 2 bases outside the gene matches. This CDR3 has 13 residues. Per the germline V gene, CDR1 is SGHTA and CDR2 is FQGTGA. CDR3 sequence reads: CASSYDRGHEQYF. Written as DNA, the CDR3 is TGTGCCAGCAGCTATGACAGGGGGCACGAGCAGTACTTC.

As to this clone: This likely traces to a read error, being one base from a far larger clone. The chain combines TRBV27 with TRBJ1-2; weak D call: TRBD1 (6 bases). The CDR3 has 15 amino acids. Germline assignment: CDR1 MNHEY and CDR2 SMNVEV (reference sequence). The CDR3: CASCLWTDLRDGYTF. Written as DNA, the CDR3 is TGTGCCAGCTGTTTATGGACAGATCTACGTGATGGCTACACCTTC.

V usage is TRBV6-5 and J usage is TRBJ2-3; 14 positions match TRBD2. Germline V gene lookup returns CDR1 MNHEY and CDR2 SVGAGI. CDR3 size: 15 residues. V gave up 8 bases and J gave up 5 bases; unmatched junction bases: 6. The chain's CDR3 is CASGRLAGGGDTQYF. In nucleotides, the CDR3 is TGTGCCAGCGGCCGACTAGCGGGAGGGGGAGATACGCAGTATTTT.

The chain recombines TRBV13 with TRBJ1-2; D unclear. Germline V CDR1 and CDR2: PRHDT, FYEKMQ (reference sequence). Trimming removed 4 bases at V and 3 bases at J, with 18 bases between. The CDR3 extends over 16 amino acids. The CDR3 sequence: CASSSLNGAGYYGYTF. The CDR3 nucleotides read TGTGCCAGCAGCTCCCTCAACGGCGCGGGCTACTATGGCTACACCTTC.

Worth noting for this clone: One end of the junction fails to match germline, which may point to a read error. The rearrangement uses TRBV7-3 and TRBJ2-7; unclear D gene. Germline loops: CDR1 SGHTA, CDR2 FQGTGA. The CDR3 loop spans 14 amino acids. The CDR3 reads CASSQEDNSYEQYF. Here the CDR3 DNA reads TGCGCCAGCAGCCAAGAAGACAACTCGTACGAGCAGTACTTC.

The V and J genes are TRBV19 and TRBJ2-1; a possible D gene is TRBD2 (5 bases). The CDR3 totals 17 residues. Trimming stripped 5 bases from V and 0 bases from J, with 17 bases between. Per germline, CDR1 LNHDA and CDR2 SQIVND (reference sequence). CDR3 DNA sequence: TGTGCCAGTAGTGTCCCGGCTTGGGAGAGCTCCTACAATGAGCAGTTCTTC. As protein: CASSVPAWESSYNEQFF.

The CDR3 is CASSGDSGRTGELFF. Written as DNA, the CDR3 is TGTGCCAGCAGCGGGGACTCCGGTCGGACCGGGGAGCTGTTTTTT. The genes are TRBV11-3 and TRBJ2-2, with D maybe TRBD2 (6 bases). CDR3 size: 15 residues. Germline assignment: CDR1 SGHNT and CDR2 YENEEA. The germline V and J ends were trimmed by 5 bases and 5 bases, with 15 bases remaining between them.

The chain employs TRBV30 and TRBJ2-7; TRBD1 aligns across 11 bases. CDR1 is GTSNPN and CDR2 is SVGIG in the germline V gene (reference sequence). The CDR3 runs 15 residues. V shed 2 bases and J 4 bases; nucleotides not matched to a gene: 7. The CDR3: CAWSSGQGVTYEQYF. In DNA, the CDR3 is TGTGCCTGGAGTTCGGGACAGGGGGTCACATACGAGCAGTACTTC. The full variable domain, in which reference TRBV30 and TRBJ2-7 provide the parts outside the CDR3, is SQTIHQWPATLVQPVGSPLSLECTVEGTSNPNLYWYRQAAGRGLQLLFYSVGIGQISSEVPQNLSASRPQDRQFILSSKKLLLSDSGFYLCAWSSGQGVTYEQYFGPGTRLTVT.

V usage is TRBV25-1 and J usage is TRBJ2-2; the D is unclear. There are 15 residues in the CDR3. CDR1 and CDR2 from the germline V gene are MGHDK and SYGVNS. Trimming took off 1 base at V and 6 bases at J, with 12 bases between the two ends. CDR3 residues: CASSEWGTVSGELFF. As DNA, the CDR3 is TGTGCCAGCAGTGAATGGGGTACAGTCTCCGGGGAGCTGTTTTTT.

This rearrangement joins TRBV6-4 to TRBJ2-1; D not certain. Germline lookup yields CDR1 MRHNA and CDR2 SNTAGT. V was shortened by 0 bases and J by 7 bases, with 7 bases between the two germline ends. The CDR3 sequence is 13 residues long. CDR3 region: CASSDSIENEQFF. Written as DNA, the CDR3 is TGTGCCAGCAGTGACTCGATAGAAAATGAGCAGTTCTTC.